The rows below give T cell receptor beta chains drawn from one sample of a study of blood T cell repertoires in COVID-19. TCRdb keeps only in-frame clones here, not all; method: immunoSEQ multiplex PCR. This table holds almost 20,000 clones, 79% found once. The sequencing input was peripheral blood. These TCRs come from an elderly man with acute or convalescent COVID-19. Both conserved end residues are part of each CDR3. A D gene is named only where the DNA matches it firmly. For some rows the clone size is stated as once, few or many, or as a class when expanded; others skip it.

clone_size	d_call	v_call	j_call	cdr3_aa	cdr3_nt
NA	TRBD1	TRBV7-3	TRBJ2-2	CASSLTLDRETGELFF	TGTGCCAGCAGCTTAACCCTGGACAGGGAGACCGGGGAGCTGTTTTTT
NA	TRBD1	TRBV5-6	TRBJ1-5	CASSSGQGAWQPQHF	TGTGCCAGCAGCTCGGGACAGGGGGCTTGGCAGCCCCAGCATTTT
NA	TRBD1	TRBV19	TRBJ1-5	CASSSHRGEAQPQHF	TGTGCCAGTAGTTCCCACAGGGGTGAGGCTCAGCCCCAGCATTTT
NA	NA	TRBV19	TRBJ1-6	CASIGRGTNSPLHF	TGTGCCAGTATTGGCAGGGGAACAAATTCACCCCTCCACTTT
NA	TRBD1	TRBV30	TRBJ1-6	CAWSGTGIVSPLHF	TGTGCCTGGAGTGGGACAGGGATTGTATCACCCCTCCACTTT
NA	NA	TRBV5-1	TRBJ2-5	CASSFGANRWETQYF	TGCGCCAGCAGCTTCGGTGCTAACAGATGGGAGACCCAGTACTTC
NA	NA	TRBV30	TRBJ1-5	CAWSVGGDSNQPQHF	TGTGCCTGGAGTGTAGGAGGCGATAGCAATCAGCCCCAGCATTTT
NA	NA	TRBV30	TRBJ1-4	CAWSDQGYREGGEKLFF	TGTGCCTGGAGTGACCAGGGGTACAGGGAAGGTGGTGAAAAACTGTTTTTT
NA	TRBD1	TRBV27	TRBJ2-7	CASSNLRGLSYEQYF	TGTGCCAGCAGCAACCTAAGGGGGCTCTCCTACGAGCAGTACTTC
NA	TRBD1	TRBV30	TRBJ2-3	CAWRGGTGTGTQYF	TGTGCCTGGAGGGGCGGGACAGGGACGGGTACGCAGTATTTT
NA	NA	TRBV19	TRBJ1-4	CAVRGDLHEKLFF	TGTGCCGTCCGGGGGGATCTTCATGAAAAACTGTTTTTT
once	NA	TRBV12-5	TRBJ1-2	CASGLTPGTMPSYGYTF	TGTGCTAGTGGTTTGACCCCGGGGACAATGCCCAGCTATGGCTACACCTTC
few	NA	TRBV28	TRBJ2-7	CASSWTVSSYEQYF	TGTGCCAGCAGTTGGACAGTGAGCTCCTACGAGCAGTACTTC
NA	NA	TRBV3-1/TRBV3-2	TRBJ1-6	CASSQVEQNNSPLHF	TGTGCCAGCAGCCAAGTCGAACAGAATAATTCACCCCTCCACTTT
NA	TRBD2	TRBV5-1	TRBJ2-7	CASSLASSSGTSSYEQYF	TGCGCCAGCAGCTTGGCCAGTTCCTCCGGGACTAGCAGTTACGAGCAGTACTTC
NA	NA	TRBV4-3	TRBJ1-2	CASSQDYGDGYTF	TGCGCCAGCAGCCAAGATTACGGAGATGGCTACACCTTC
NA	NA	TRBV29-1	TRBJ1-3	CSVWAPGNTIYF	TGCAGCGTTTGGGCTCCTGGAAACACCATATATTTT
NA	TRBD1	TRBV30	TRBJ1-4	CAWSGDRAVEKLFF	TGTGCCTGGAGCGGGGACAGGGCTGTGGAAAAACTGTTTTTT
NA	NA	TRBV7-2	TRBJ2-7	CASSHLASNEQYF	TGTGCCAGCAGCCACTTAGCCAGTAACGAGCAGTACTTC
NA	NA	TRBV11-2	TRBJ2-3	CASRGQAALDTQYF	TGTGCCAGCAGGGGACAAGCAGCCTTAGATACGCAGTATTTT